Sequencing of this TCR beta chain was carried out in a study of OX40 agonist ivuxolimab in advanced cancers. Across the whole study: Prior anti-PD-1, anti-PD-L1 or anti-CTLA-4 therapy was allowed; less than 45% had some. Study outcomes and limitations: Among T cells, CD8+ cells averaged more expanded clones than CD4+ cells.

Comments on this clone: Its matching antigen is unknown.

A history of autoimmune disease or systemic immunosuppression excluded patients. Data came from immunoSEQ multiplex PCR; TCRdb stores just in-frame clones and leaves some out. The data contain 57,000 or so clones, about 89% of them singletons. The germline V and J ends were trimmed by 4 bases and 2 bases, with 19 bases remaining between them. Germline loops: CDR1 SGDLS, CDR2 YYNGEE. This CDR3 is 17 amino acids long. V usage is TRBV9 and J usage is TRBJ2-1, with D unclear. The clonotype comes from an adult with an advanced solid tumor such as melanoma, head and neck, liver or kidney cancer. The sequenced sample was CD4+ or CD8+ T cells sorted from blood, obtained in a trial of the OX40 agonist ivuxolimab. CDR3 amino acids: CASSSPRGGTTYNEQFF. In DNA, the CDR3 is TGTGCCAGCAGCTCCCCAAGAGGCGGAACAACCTACAATGAGCAGTTCTTC.